These 30 T cell receptor beta chains were sequenced from one sample in a study of T cell responses to AZD1222 COVID-19 vaccine. Assay: immunoSEQ multiplex PCR; the TCRdb copy retains only in-frame clones and omits some. The table has about 110,000 clones, more than 75% seen once. This sample comprised peripheral blood, obtained on day 0 of AZD1222 vaccination. These receptors came from an adult in good health.

The chain has TRBV2 and TRBJ1-1; D is undetermined. Germline CDR1 is SNHLY and CDR2 is FYNNEI. V lost 8 bases to trimming and J lost 0 bases, with 10 bases between them. The length of the CDR3 is 13 residues. DNA for the CDR3: TGTGCCAGCGGTCTCCAAGTGAACACTGAAGCTTTCTTT. Protein: CASGLQVNTEAFF.

The chain combines TRBV3-1 (or the pseudogene TRBV3-2) with TRBJ1-3; D is ambiguous. The CDR3 runs 17 residues. The germline CDR1 and CDR2 sequences are LGHDT and YNNKEL (reference sequence). V lost 1 base to trimming and J lost 0 bases, with 13 bases between them. The chain's CDR3 is CASSQGSPTVSGNTIYF. CDR3 in DNA: TGTGCCAGCAGCCAAGGGTCCCCGACGGTCTCTGGAAACACCATATATTTT.

The V and J genes are TRBV7-2 and TRBJ1-1; a possible D gene is TRBD1 (5 bases). Germline CDR1 reads SGHTA; CDR2 reads FQGNSA. The CDR3 has 14 amino acids. V lost 1 base, J lost 3 bases, and 9 bases lay in between. This chain's CDR3 is CASSLDRGDTEAFF. CDR3 coding DNA: TGTGCCAGCAGCTTAGACCGGGGGGACACTGAAGCTTTCTTT.

The chain combines TRBV15 with TRBJ1-6, with D unresolved. CDR1 and CDR2 from the germline V gene are LNHNV and YYDKDF (reference sequence). CDR3 length: 15 amino acids. Trimming took 2 bases from V and 6 from J, leaving 11 bases between them. CDR3 DNA sequence: TGTGCCACCAGCAGACAGCGGTTAGCTAATTCACCCCTCCACTTT. It codes for CATSRQRLANSPLHF.

This sequence joins TRBV6-2 or TRBV6-3 and TRBJ2-7; TRBD2 agrees at 13 bases. Germline CDR1 MNHEY, CDR2 SVGEGT. Trimming removed 4 bases from V and 4 bases from J; junction bases left unmatched: 22. This CDR3 has 21 amino acids. CDR3 sequence (DNA): TGTGCCAGCAGTTCGGCTTTCTTCGGAGGACTAGCGGGGGCCGCGATTTACGAGCAGTACTTC. Its translation is CASSSAFFGGLAGAAIYEQYF.

This chain links TRBV6-1 with TRBJ1-5; 8 bases match TRBD1. CDR3 length: 21 residues. The junction had 18 bases not matched to a gene; V was cut back by 0 bases and J by 2 bases. Germline CDR1 MNHNS, CDR2 SASEGT. This chain's CDR3 is CASSEASWDRTPNTGNQPQHF. The DNA of the CDR3 is TGTGCCAGCAGTGAAGCGTCATGGGACAGGACACCAAATACGGGCAATCAGCCCCAGCATTTT.

This clone appeared a single time. One end of the junction fails to match germline, which may point to a read error. V gene TRBV6-5 combines with J gene TRBJ1-3; D gene uncertain. The CDR3 extends over 16 amino acids. CDR1 is MNHEY, CDR2 SVGAGI, per germline. The CDR3 region is CASSSWSSYSGDTIYF. The CDR3 DNA follows: TGTGCCAGCAGTTCGTGGTCTTCCTACTCTGGAGACACCATATATTTT.

The chain couples TRBV3-1 (or the pseudogene TRBV3-2) to TRBJ1-1, with a possible D match to TRBD1 (6 bases). The CDR3 extends over 16 amino acids. V shed 1 base and J shed 5 bases, with 17 bases lying between them. Germline CDR1 LGHDT, CDR2 YNNKEL (reference sequence). The CDR3 bases are TGTGCCAGCAGCCAAGGAGGCAGGGCCAGGGGTACTGAAGCTTTCTTT. Translation: CASSQGGRARGTEAFF.

This chain links TRBV9 with TRBJ2-1; the match to TRBD2 covers 12 bases. Germline V gene sequence: CDR1 SGDLS, CDR2 YYNGEE. With V trimmed by 7 bases and J by 4 bases, 6 bases remained unmatched. This CDR3 comprises 15 residues. In DNA, the CDR3 is TGTGCCAGCGCTATACTAGCGGGGGGATACAATGAGCAGTTCTTC. The encoded protein is CASAILAGGYNEQFF. The full variable domain, its missing parts supplied by reference TRBV9 and TRBJ2-1, is DSGVTQTPKHLITATGQRVTLRCSPRSGDLSVYWYQQSLDQGLQFLIQYYNGEERAKGNILERFSAQQFPDLHSELNLSSLELGDSALYFCASAILAGGYNEQFFGPGTRLTVL.

J is TRBJ2-7 and V is TRBV20-1; D call uncertain. The CDR3 totals 13 residues. Germline lookup yields CDR1 DFQATT and CDR2 SNEGSKA (reference sequence). The V and J ends lost 6 bases and 6 bases respectively, with 18 bases between them. The CDR3 DNA reads as TGCAGTGCCAGTAGGGTGTCGACCCCCGAGCAGTACTTC. This encodes CSASRVSTPEQYF.

This clone has a single count. J is TRBJ2-7 and V is TRBV6-2 or TRBV6-3, with D maybe TRBD2 (6 bases). The V gene's germline CDR1 is MNHEY and CDR2 SVGEGT. The CDR3 contains 16 residues. V was trimmed by 5 bases and J by 3 bases, leaving 20 bases between them. The CDR3 region is CASSAGLPQPYYEQYF. In nucleotides, the CDR3 is TGTGCCAGCAGTGCCGGACTACCCCAGCCCTACTACGAGCAGTACTTC.

The chain has TRBV7-8 and TRBJ2-3; TRBD2 aligns across 14 bases. The J segment lost 2 bases and the V segment lost 1 base, leaving 11 bases of the junction unmatched. The CDR3 runs to 20 residues. CDR1 is SGHVS, CDR2 FQNEAQ, per germline. This CDR3 reads CASSLVALGLAGGFTDTQYF. CDR3 nucleotide sequence: TGTGCCAGCAGCTTAGTTGCGTTAGGACTAGCGGGGGGATTCACAGATACGCAGTATTTT.

V usage is TRBV3-1 (or the pseudogene TRBV3-2) and J usage is TRBJ1-5; D is possibly TRBD1 (5 bases). V was cut by 0 bases and J by 7 bases, with 13 bases left in between. Germline CDR1 and CDR2: LGHDT and YNNKEL (reference sequence). The length of the CDR3 is 15 residues. The CDR3 DNA follows: TGTGCCAGCAGCCAAGATCTGCAGGGAGGCCAGCCCCAGCATTTT. Its protein is CASSQDLQGGQPQHF.

The table lists this clone with a count of one. V usage is TRBV15 and J usage is TRBJ1-5; 7 bases fit TRBD1. The CDR3 covers 17 residues. The junction had 13 bases not matched to a gene; V was cut back by 0 bases and J by 8 bases. Germline values: CDR1 LNHNV, CDR2 YYDKDF (reference sequence). CDR3 in DNA: TGTGCCACCAGCAGAGATCAAGGGGGCCATATCATTAAGCCCCAGCATTTT. It encodes CATSRDQGGHIIKPQHF. Full variable domain (outside the CDR3, taken from reference TRBV15 and TRBJ1-5): DAMVIQNPRYQVTQFGKPVTLSCSQTLNHNVMYWYQQKSSQAPKLLFHYYDKDFNNEADTPDNFQSRRPNTSFCFLDIRSPGLGDTAMYLCATSRDQGGHIIKPQHFGDGTRLSIL.

The V gene is TRBV7-6, the J gene TRBJ2-6; 9 bases are shared with TRBD1. The length of the CDR3 is 20 residues. In germline, CDR1 is SGHVS, CDR2 FNYEAQ. J was trimmed by 0 bases and V by 0 bases; bases with no gene match: 9. Written as DNA, the CDR3 is TGTGCCAGCAGCTTAGCCCCGGACAGGGGCGTATCCTCTGGGGCCAACGTCCTGACTTTC. It codes for CASSLAPDRGVSSGANVLTF.

The genes are TRBV7-2 and TRBJ2-7, with TRBD2 matching 7 bases. The germline CDR1 and CDR2 sequences are SGHTA and FQGNSA. V shed 5 bases and J 5 bases; nucleotides not matched to a gene: 12. The CDR3 runs to 15 residues. CDR3 nucleotides: TGTGCCAGCAGCGGGTGGGGGGGGACCGTGAACGAGCAGTACTTC. Protein product: CASSGWGGTVNEQYF.

This clone showed up just once. In nucleotides, the CDR3 is TGTGCCAGCAGCTGGAGGACTAGCGGGGGAACCTACGAGCAGTACTTC. It codes for CASSWRTSGGTYEQYF. The V gene is TRBV7-2, the J gene TRBJ2-7; 13 positions agree with TRBD2. Looked up from germline, CDR1 is SGHTA and CDR2 is FQGNSA. This CDR3 spans 16 amino acids. J was trimmed by 2 bases and V by 4 bases; bases with no gene match: 5.

The chain joins TRBV13 to TRBJ2-7; possible D gene TRBD2, 6 bases. CDR1 is PRHDT, CDR2 FYEKMQ, per germline (reference sequence). CDR3 length equals 17 residues. V shed 1 base and J shed 5 bases, with 21 bases lying between them. CDR3 loop: CASSLEGSQAGIDEQYF. The CDR3 nucleotides are TGTGCCAGCAGCTTAGAGGGTTCTCAGGCGGGGATCGACGAGCAGTACTTC.

The DNA for the CDR3 is TGTGCCAGCAGTTACGTGTCAGGGGGCGCGGGCACCGGGGAGCTGTTTTTT. Encoded protein: CASSYVSGGAGTGELFF. The chain is built from TRBV6-2 or TRBV6-3 and TRBJ2-2, with 8 bases fitting TRBD1. CDR1 and CDR2 (germline): MNHEY, SVGEGT. V was clipped by 2 bases and J by 4 bases; unmatched bases: 9. This CDR3 spans 17 amino acids.

This clone has a single count. CDR3 protein: CASSVTGGSSGNTIYF. CDR3 nucleotide sequence: TGCGCCAGCAGCGTGACAGGGGGATCGTCTGGAAACACCATATATTTT. This chain links TRBV5-1 with TRBJ1-3, with TRBD1 identical over 9 bases. V dropped 4 bases and J dropped 1; count of bases not matched to a gene: 6. The germline CDR1 and CDR2 sequences are SGHRS and YFSETQ. The CDR3 has 16 amino acids.

The chain carries TRBV7-2 and TRBJ1-1, with a weak D call TRBD1 (6 bases). V lost 1 base, J lost 1 base, and 10 bases lay in between. The CDR3 covers 15 residues. CDR1 and CDR2 from the germline V gene are SGHTA and FQGNSA. CDR3 sequence: CASSLGGQKNTEAFF. The CDR3 bases are TGTGCCAGCAGCTTAGGCGGACAGAAGAACACTGAAGCTTTCTTT.

This chain joins TRBV30 and TRBJ1-6; TRBD1 aligns across 8 bases. Losses at the gene ends were 1 base for V and 8 bases for J; bases not matched to a gene: 7. The CDR3 spans 15 residues. CDR1 is GTSNPN and CDR2 is SVGIG in the germline V gene (reference sequence). This CDR3 is CAWSAPTGAHSPLHF. The CDR3 region has the DNA TGTGCCTGGAGTGCCCCGACAGGGGCTCATTCACCCCTCCACTTT.

The V gene is TRBV4-2, the J gene TRBJ2-1; the match to TRBD2 covers 13 bases. V lost 1 base, J lost 0 bases, and 0 bases stayed unmatched. This CDR3 spans 17 amino acids. Germline V gene lookup returns CDR1 LGHNA and CDR2 YNFKEQ. As DNA, the CDR3 is TGTGCCAGCAGCCAAGGGACTAGCGGGGGCTCCTACAATGAGCAGTTCTTC. Amino acids: CASSQGTSGGSYNEQFF.

This chain joins TRBV7-6 and TRBJ2-2; 8 nucleotides align to TRBD2. The junction had 4 bases not matched to a gene; V was cut back by 3 bases and J by 1 base. The CDR3 length is 16 residues. Germline lookup yields CDR1 SGHVS and CDR2 FNYEAQ. CDR3 loop: CASSFLLAENTGELFF. Written as DNA, the CDR3 is TGTGCCAGCAGCTTTTTACTAGCGGAGAACACCGGGGAGCTGTTTTTT.

This chain connects TRBV6-5 to TRBJ1-4, with 8 bases fitting TRBD1. The length of the CDR3 is 15 residues. CDR1 and CDR2 from the germline V gene are MNHEY and SVGAGI. V gave up 0 bases and J gave up 10 bases; unmatched junction bases: 7. CDR3 bases: TGTGCCAGCAGTTACTCGTGGGACAGGAGCGCAAAACTGTTTTTT. This sequence encodes CASSYSWDRSAKLFF.

V and J are TRBV5-1 and TRBJ1-1, with D possibly being TRBD1 (6 bases). The CDR3 has 14 residues. The V gene lost 8 bases and the J gene lost 5 bases, with 19 bases spanning the gap. Germline V gives CDR1 SGHRS, CDR2 YFSETQ. This CDR3 is CASNREGVWTEAFF. The CDR3 DNA follows: TGCGCCAGTAACAGGGAAGGAGTTTGGACTGAAGCTTTCTTT. The whole variable domain, filled in from reference TRBV5-1 and TRBJ1-1, reads KAGVTQTPRYLIKTRGQQVTLSCSPISGHRSVSWYQQTPGQGLQFLFEYFSETQRNKGNFPGRFSGRQFSNSRSEMNVSTLELGDSALYLCASNREGVWTEAFFGQGTRLTVV.

The rearrangement uses TRBV11-2 and TRBJ2-7; the match to TRBD1 covers 10 bases. The V and J ends lost 1 base and 5 bases, in that order; junction bases with no gene match: 2. The CDR3 totals 14 residues. The germline CDR1 and CDR2 sequences are SGHAT and FQNNGV. CDR3: CASSLVGTGDEQYF. CDR3 coding DNA: TGTGCCAGCAGCTTAGTAGGGACAGGGGACGAGCAGTACTTC. Together with reference TRBV11-2 and TRBJ2-7, the CDR3 gives the full variable domain: EAGVAQSPRYKIIEKRQSVAFWCNPISGHATLYWYQQILGQGPKLLIQFQNNGVVDDSQLPKDRFSAERLKGVDSTLKIQPAKLEDSAVYLCASSLVGTGDEQYFGPGTRLTVT.

The gene calls are TRBV25-1 and TRBJ1-6; tentative D call: TRBD1 (5 bases). V was clipped by 3 bases and J by 7 bases, with 7 bases between them. Germline assignment: CDR1 MGHDK and CDR2 SYGVNS. This CDR3 is built from 13 residues. The CDR3 nucleotides read TGTGCCAGCAGTGACCGGGGCAATTCACCCCTCCACTTT. Translating gives CASSDRGNSPLHF.

CDR3 in DNA: TGCGCCAGCAGCTTGGGGACAGGGGTGATGAACACTGAAGCTTTCTTT. Residues: CASSLGTGVMNTEAFF. The chain links TRBV5-1 to TRBJ1-1; 9 nucleotides match TRBD1. CDR3 size: 16 residues. V shed 0 bases and J 0 bases; nucleotides not matched to a gene: 3. Per the germline V gene, CDR1 is SGHRS and CDR2 is YFSETQ.

The CDR3 region has the DNA TGTGCCAGCAGTGGCAGGGGATTCTCCTACGAGCAGTACTTC. This translates into CASSGRGFSYEQYF. The rearrangement uses TRBV6-2 or TRBV6-3 and TRBJ2-7, with D perhaps TRBD1 (6 bases). Germline V lookup: CDR1 MNHEY, CDR2 SVGEGT. The germline V and J ends were trimmed by 5 bases and 0 bases, with 11 bases remaining between them. The CDR3 covers 14 residues.